These 25 T cell receptor beta chains share one sample of origin, sequenced in a study of T cell responses to AZD1222 COVID-19 vaccine. Here immunoSEQ multiplex PCR was the method, and the copy in TCRdb shows in-frame clones only, minus some. This repertoire shows about 120,000 clones, roughly 90% found once; its top ten account for 14% to 15%. This sample comprised peripheral blood, obtained on day 0 of AZD1222 vaccination. Receptors originate from an adult in good health.

The chain employs TRBV7-6 and TRBJ2-5; 9 nucleotides line up with TRBD2. Germline values: CDR1 SGHVS, CDR2 FNYEAQ. The CDR3 contains 16 residues. V lost 4 bases to trimming and J lost 3 bases; unmatched junction nucleotides: 9. CDR3 in DNA: TGTGCCAGCAGCTCGATAGCGGGGGTGGGAGAAGAGACCCAGTACTTC. It is translated as CASSSIAGVGEETQYF. The entire variable domain, with the rest obtained from reference TRBV7-6 and TRBJ2-5, is as follows: GAGVSQSPRYKVTKRGQDVALRCDPISGHVSLYWYRQALGQGPEFLTYFNYEAQQDKSGLPNDRFSAERPEGSISTLTIQRTEQRDSAMYRCASSSIAGVGEETQYFGPGTRLLVL.

The genes are TRBV7-2 and TRBJ2-3; D perhaps matches TRBD2 (5 bases). V dropped 1 base and J dropped 6 bases, with 17 bases sitting between them. The CDR3 has 16 amino acids. Germline V gene sequence: CDR1 SGHTA, CDR2 FQGNSA. CDR3 sequence (DNA): TGTGCCAGCAGCTTAGGAGGGAGTGAACCCTTTGATACGCAGTATTTT. Translation gives CASSLGGSEPFDTQYF. Together with reference TRBV7-2 and TRBJ2-3, the CDR3 gives the full variable domain: GAGVSQSPSNKVTEKGKDVELRCDPISGHTALYWYRQSLGQGLEFLIYFQGNSAPDKSGLPSDRFSAERTGGSVSTLTIQRTQQEDSAVYLCASSLGGSEPFDTQYFGPGTRLTVL.

This clone was detected once. The rearrangement links TRBV5-1 to TRBJ1-1, with D possibly TRBD1 on 6 matching bases. The CDR3 covers 15 residues. Trimming took 4 bases from V and 0 from J, leaving 13 bases between them. CDR1 is SGHRS and CDR2 is YFSETQ in the germline V gene. CDR3 in amino acids: CASSTSGVMNTEAFF. The CDR3 region has the DNA TGCGCCAGCAGCACGTCAGGGGTGATGAACACTGAAGCTTTCTTT.

In nucleotides, the CDR3 is TGTGCCAGCAGCTCCAAAGCCGTGGAGCAACTGAATGGGGGCTACACCTTC. It is translated as CASSSKAVEQLNGGYTF. This chain connects TRBV5-8 to TRBJ1-2, with D hard to call. V was trimmed by 3 bases and J by 8 bases, leaving 26 bases between them. CDR3 length: 17 residues. CDR1 and CDR2 (germline): SGHTS, YDEGEE.

CDR3 sequence: CASSTQSAGTGNTIYF. The CDR3 nucleotides read TGTGCCAGTAGTACCCAATCCGCAGGGACTGGAAACACCATATATTTT. The chain carries TRBV19 and TRBJ1-3, with D tentatively TRBD1 (5 bases). Trimming took off 4 bases at V and 2 bases at J, with 15 bases between the two ends. CDR1 and CDR2 from the germline V gene are LNHDA and SQIVND (reference sequence). The CDR3 spans 16 residues. Supplemented by reference TRBV19 and TRBJ1-3, the full variable domain reads DGGITQSPKYLFRKEGQNVTLSCEQNLNHDAMYWYRQDPGQGLRLIYYSQIVNDFQKGDIAEGYSVSREKKESFPLTVTSAQKNPTAFYLCASSTQSAGTGNTIYFGEGSWLTVV.

V is TRBV28 and J is TRBJ1-6; D remains unclear. This CDR3 comprises 15 residues. The V end lost 3 bases, the J end lost 0 bases, and 6 bases lay between the germline ends. Per germline, CDR1 MDHEN and CDR2 SYDVKM. CDR3 nucleotides: TGTGCCAGCAGTTTGGCCCTCTCCTATAATTCACCCCTCCACTTT. The encoded protein is CASSLALSYNSPLHF.

The chain is built from TRBV5-1 and TRBJ2-4; D is unresolved. Looked up from germline, CDR1 is SGHRS and CDR2 is YFSETQ. The CDR3 runs to 15 residues. The V and J ends lost 0 bases and 1 base respectively, with 8 bases between them. The chain's CDR3 is CASSLGAVAKNIQYF. The CDR3 DNA reads as TGCGCCAGCAGCTTGGGGGCGGTGGCCAAAAACATTCAGTACTTC.

J is TRBJ2-3 and V is TRBV30; D remains unclear. Germline values: CDR1 GTSNPN, CDR2 SVGIG (reference sequence). This CDR3 comprises 12 residues. The V gene lost 3 bases and the J gene lost 5 bases, with 9 bases spanning the gap. Written as DNA, the CDR3 is TGTGCCTGGAGCCAGGTGAGAGATACGCAGTATTTT. Its protein is CAWSQVRDTQYF.

V gene TRBV6-6 combines with J gene TRBJ2-1, with D perhaps TRBD2 (5 bases). Trimming took off 4 bases at V and 9 bases at J, with 10 bases between the two ends. This CDR3 has 12 residues. Germline CDR1 MNHNY, CDR2 SVGAGI (reference sequence). DNA for the CDR3: TGTGCCAGCAGTTCCGAGGCGGGTGAGCAGTTCTTC. This sequence encodes CASSSEAGEQFF.

This chain joins TRBV15 and TRBJ1-1; D is unresolved. This CDR3 region has 13 residues. The V gene lost 0 bases and the J gene lost 8 bases, with 10 bases spanning the gap. Germline CDR1 and CDR2: LNHNV and YYDKDF (reference sequence). CDR3 sequence (DNA): TGTGCCACCAGCAGAGATACCCGAGGAGAAGCTTTCTTT. This translates into CATSRDTRGEAFF. Looking up the rest from reference TRBV15 and TRBJ1-1 gives the full variable domain: DAMVIQNPRYQVTQFGKPVTLSCSQTLNHNVMYWYQQKSSQAPKLLFHYYDKDFNNEADTPDNFQSRRPNTSFCFLDIRSPGLGDTAMYLCATSRDTRGEAFFGQGTRLTVV.

The V gene is TRBV19, the J gene TRBJ1-2, with 7 bases lining up with TRBD1. This CDR3 comprises 14 residues. Germline CDR1 LNHDA, CDR2 SQIVND (reference sequence). J gave up 3 bases and V 5 bases, and 6 bases lay outside the gene matches. CDR3 in DNA: TGTGCCAGTAGTGAGACAGGGATTGACTATGGCTACACCTTC. This sequence encodes CASSETGIDYGYTF.

J is TRBJ2-7 and V is TRBV11-2; 7 bases fit TRBD2. With V trimmed by 5 bases and J by 9 bases, 10 bases remained unmatched. Germline CDR1 SGHAT, CDR2 FQNNGV. This CDR3 has 13 residues. The CDR3 DNA is TGTGCCAGCAGCCTAATCGAGCGGGACGGGCAGTACTTC. Translation gives CASSLIERDGQYF.

This chain links TRBV27 with TRBJ2-3; D gene uncertain. The CDR3 consists of 13 residues. Germline-derived CDR1 and CDR2 are MNHEY and SMNVEV (reference sequence). Trimming shortened V by 7 bases and J by 2 bases, and 10 bases separated the two germline ends. The CDR3, as DNA: TGTGCCAGCACCAAAGACCCCACAGATACGCAGTATTTT. Its translation is CASTKDPTDTQYF.

The CDR3 region has the DNA TGTGCCAGCAGTGAAGGACGTTGGGACAGGGGCCTACCCTACGAGCAGTACTTC. As protein: CASSEGRWDRGLPYEQYF. V and J are TRBV6-1 and TRBJ2-7; 10 bases are shared with TRBD1. With 1 base clipped from V and 2 bases from J, the junction kept 11 bases outside the gene matches. Germline V CDR1 and CDR2: MNHNS, SASEGT. This CDR3 has 18 amino acids.

This chain uses TRBV2 with TRBJ1-1; D is unresolved. The CDR3 spans 14 residues. Germline values: CDR1 SNHLY, CDR2 FYNNEI. Between the trimmed V and J ends, which lost 1 base and 1 base, there was a span of 7 bases. The CDR3 DNA follows: TGTGCCAGCAGTGAAGACTCGACGAACACTGAAGCTTTCTTT. It codes for CASSEDSTNTEAFF.

The chain links TRBV3-1 (or the pseudogene TRBV3-2) to TRBJ2-3; D gene uncertain. Trimming removed 1 base at V and 0 bases at J, with 5 bases between. This CDR3 contains 14 residues. Per germline, CDR1 LGHDT and CDR2 YNNKEL (reference sequence). This chain's CDR3 is CASSQGSSTDTQYF. DNA of the CDR3: TGTGCCAGCAGCCAAGGCTCTAGCACAGATACGCAGTATTTT.

This chain links TRBV2 with TRBJ2-2, with 8 positions matching TRBD1. Germline V gives CDR1 SNHLY, CDR2 FYNNEI. V shed 8 bases and J 8 bases; nucleotides not matched to a gene: 10. This CDR3 is 14 amino acids long. The CDR3 region has the DNA TGTGCCAGCCGGGCCAGGGGGCGATATGGGGAGCTGTTTTTT. It encodes CASRARGRYGELFF.

This clone was observed a handful of times. The rearrangement links TRBV24-1 to TRBJ2-1, with 11 positions matching TRBD1. Trimming removed 9 bases from V and 4 bases from J; junction bases left unmatched: 7. The CDR3 spans 15 residues. Germline loops: CDR1 KGHDR, CDR2 SFDVKD. In nucleotides, the CDR3 is TGTGCCACCGGGGGACAGGGGGGTCAGTACAATGAGCAGTTCTTC. This encodes CATGGQGGQYNEQFF.

The chain has TRBV6-6 and TRBJ2-7; TRBD2 agrees at 9 bases. This CDR3 has 15 residues. From germline, CDR1 is MNHNY and CDR2 SVGAGI (reference sequence). V trimming: 4 bases; J trimming: 3 bases; junction bases outside the gene matches: 7. The DNA for the CDR3 is TGTGCCAGCAGTTCCGACTTAGCGGGGGACTACGAGCAGTACTTC. It specifies CASSSDLAGDYEQYF.

This sequence joins TRBV14 and TRBJ1-4; D is ambiguous. V gave up 4 bases and J gave up 8 bases, with 14 bases separating them. From germline, CDR1 is SGHDN and CDR2 FVKESK. The CDR3 length is 14 residues. The CDR3 nucleotides are TGTGCCAGCAGCCTCTGGACCGGGCCCGAAAAACTGTTTTTT. Residues: CASSLWTGPEKLFF.

The chain carries TRBV10-3 and TRBJ2-7, with TRBD1 identical over 8 bases. CDR1 and CDR2 from the germline V gene are ENHRY and SYGVKD. CDR3 size: 14 residues. The ends lost 3 bases at V and 5 bases at J; junction bases unmatched: 6. The CDR3 nucleotides read TGTGCCATCAGTGACTCGGACAGGGTCAACGAGCAGTACTTC. It codes for CAISDSDRVNEQYF.

The chain joins TRBV5-1 to TRBJ2-6; 7 nucleotides match TRBD2. The CDR3 has 17 residues. With V trimmed by 6 bases and J by 2 bases, 11 bases remained unmatched. In germline, CDR1 is SGHRS, CDR2 YFSETQ. The CDR3, as DNA: TGCGCCAGCACCGTCCGGGGGGAGTTCGCTGGGGCCAACGTCCTGACTTTC. Its translation is CASTVRGEFAGANVLTF. Based on the CDR3 plus reference TRBV5-1 and TRBJ2-6, the full variable domain is KAGVTQTPRYLIKTRGQQVTLSCSPISGHRSVSWYQQTPGQGLQFLFEYFSETQRNKGNFPGRFSGRQFSNSRSEMNVSTLELGDSALYLCASTVRGEFAGANVLTFGAGSRLTVL.

The CDR3 is CASRASSSYEQYF. As DNA, the CDR3 is TGTGCCAGCAGGGCATCGAGCTCCTACGAGCAGTACTTC. The rearrangement joins TRBV7-2 to TRBJ2-7, with no clear D. The germline gives CDR1 SGHTA, CDR2 FQGNSA. V lost 6 bases to trimming and J lost 0 bases, with 9 bases between them. This CDR3 region has 13 residues.

This chain joins TRBV4-3 and TRBJ2-3; maybe TRBD2 (6 bases). Germline V CDR1 and CDR2: LGHNA, YSLEER. This CDR3 comprises 16 residues. The V and J ends lost 0 bases and 1 base respectively, with 11 bases between them. CDR3 sequence (DNA): TGCGCCAGCAGCCAAGATCGGGCTAGCGGCACAGATACGCAGTATTTT. It is translated as CASSQDRASGTDTQYF.

This clone was seen just once. This rearrangement joins TRBV30 to TRBJ1-5; D is possibly TRBD1 (6 bases). The ends were cut back, 5 bases at V and 2 bases at J, with 13 bases in the middle. The CDR3 has 14 residues. Germline-derived CDR1 and CDR2 are GTSNPN and SVGIG (reference sequence). The CDR3 DNA sequence: TGTGCCTGGGCCGGGGGGCATGGCAATCAGCCCCAGCATTTT. Amino acid sequence: CAWAGGHGNQPQHF.